A selection of T cell receptor beta chains follows, all from one sample in a study of shared clonotypes between healthy human individuals. The table came from immunoSEQ multiplex PCR; TCRdb's copy has only in-frame clones and leaves some out. The profile shows under 1,900,000 clones, about 98.5% of them singletons. Sequencing was carried out using naive CD4+ T cells sorted from blood. These receptors were taken from a man younger than 45 in good health. Each CDR3 is given with its conserved first and last residue. Fields, in order: CDR3 DNA, CDR3 protein, clone size, D gene, V gene, J gene. D genes are given only for firm matches. A row's size may be missing; if present it is once, few, many or a size class.

TGTGCCAGTAGGCAGACTAGCGGTCGACTCTACGAGCAGTACTTC,CASRQTSGRLYEQYF,.,TRBD2,TRBV19,TRBJ2-7
TGTGCCAGCTCAACAAGGGGAGGTCTGAAAGAGACCCAGTACTTC,CASSTRGGLKETQYF,.,.,TRBV18,TRBJ2-5
TGCAGCGTTGAAAAGGGGGCTAATGAAAAACTGTTTTTT,CSVEKGANEKLFF,.,.,TRBV29-1,TRBJ1-4
TGTGCCAGCAGCTCGCAAAGGGACCGAAGGGACATTCAGTACTTC,CASSSQRDRRDIQYF,.,.,TRBV7-8,TRBJ2-4
TGTGCCGAAATGGAGGGGCAGCCCCAGCATTTT,CAEMEGQPQHF,.,.,TRBV21-1,TRBJ1-5
TGTGCCAGCAGTTTAGGACTAGCGTCCTACAATGAGCAGTTCTTC,CASSLGLASYNEQFF,.,TRBD2,TRBV27,TRBJ2-1
TGCAGCGGCGGACTAGCGGCTTACAATGAGCAGTTCTTC,CSGGLAAYNEQFF,once,TRBD2,TRBV29-1,TRBJ2-1
TGTGCCAGCAGCTACGGGAAGCTGGGCAGGGCCTACGAGCAGTACTTC,CASSYGKLGRAYEQYF,.,.,TRBV13,TRBJ2-7
TGTGCTAGTGGTTCGGGGTCTCTCTACAATGAGCAGTTCTTC,CASGSGSLYNEQFF,once,.,TRBV12-5,TRBJ2-1
TGTGCCAGCAGGAAACTAGAGGCCAAAAACATTCAGTACTTC,CASRKLEAKNIQYF,.,.,TRBV27,TRBJ2-4
TGTGCCAGCAGCTTAGCTTTCGCGGCGCGATACAATGAGCAGTTCTTC,CASSLAFAARYNEQFF,.,.,TRBV7-2,TRBJ2-1
TGCGCCAGCAGCTTGGCCGGACAGAAAGAGACCCAGTACTTC,CASSLAGQKETQYF,.,.,TRBV5-1,TRBJ2-5
TGCGCCAGCAGCTCCGGACTAGTTTGGGGGAACGAGCAGTACTTC,CASSSGLVWGNEQYF,.,TRBD2,TRBV5-1,TRBJ2-7
TGCGCCAGCAGCCCATGGGGTGTAGGAGAGACCCAGTACTTC,CASSPWGVGETQYF,once,.,TRBV5-1,TRBJ2-5
TGTGCCAGTTTCCCTTCGTCCTACAATGAGCAGTTCTTC,CASFPSSYNEQFF,.,.,TRBV18,TRBJ2-1
TGTGCCAGCTCACCCCTGGACAGGGGAGCTTCCGAGCAGTACTTC,CASSPLDRGASEQYF,.,TRBD1,TRBV18,TRBJ2-7
TGTGCCAGCTCACCGGAGGGACTTACTAATGAGCAGTTCTTC,CASSPEGLTNEQFF,.,.,TRBV18,TRBJ2-1
TGTGCCGTCCGGGACCGCGACTACAATGAGCAGTTCTTC,CAVRDRDYNEQFF,.,.,TRBV15,TRBJ2-1
TGCGCCAGCAGCTTGGTGGCAGGGGGGTACGAGCAGTACTTC,CASSLVAGGYEQYF,.,.,TRBV5-1,TRBJ2-7
TGTGCCAGCAGCCCACCGGGGAGGGAGGAGACCCAGTACTTC,CASSPPGREETQYF,.,TRBD2,TRBV9,TRBJ2-5
TGTGCCAGCTCTCCCGGGACAGGACCAACCGGGGAGCTGTTTTTT,CASSPGTGPTGELFF,.,TRBD1,TRBV18,TRBJ2-2
TGTGCCAGCAGCCGGGTGGCGGAAAAAGGGTGGGAGCAGTACTTC,CASSRVAEKGWEQYF,.,.,TRBV5-4,TRBJ2-7
TGCGCCAGCAGCTTAGCGGGAGAAACCTACAATGAGCAGTTCTTC,CASSLAGETYNEQFF,.,TRBD2,TRBV5-1,TRBJ2-1
TGCGCCAGCAGCTCACTAGTGTACGGGACAGATACGCAGTATTTT,CASSSLVYGTDTQYF,.,.,TRBV5-1,TRBJ2-3
TGTGCCAGCAGCCCTCCTTTCGGGGAGAACACTGAAGCTTTCTTT,CASSPPFGENTEAFF,once,.,TRBV5-4,TRBJ1-1
TGCGCCAGCAGCTTGGAGGTTGTGGGGTCAGTCGGCCAAGAGACCCAGTACTTC,CASSLEVVGSVGQETQYF,.,.,TRBV5-1,TRBJ2-5
TGTGCCAGCAGCTTGGCTGGCGGGAGGGCCTACGAGCAGTACTTC,CASSLAGGRAYEQYF,.,TRBD2,TRBV5-4,TRBJ2-7
TGTGCCAGCAGCTTAGGGGGGGTCCTCTCCACAGATACGCAGTATTTT,CASSLGGVLSTDTQYF,.,.,TRBV7-6,TRBJ2-3
TGTGCCAGCTCACGATCGACGGGTGAAAAACTGTTTTTT,CASSRSTGEKLFF,.,.,TRBV18,TRBJ1-4
TGTGCCAGCAGTTACACAGGGGGCGGGAATGAGCAGTTCTTC,CASSYTGGGNEQFF,.,TRBD1,TRBV6-6,TRBJ2-1
TGTGCCATCAGCCCCGGGGCAGAAGAGACCCAGTACTTC,CAISPGAEETQYF,.,.,TRBV10-3,TRBJ2-5
TGTGCCAGCCCCCCCGAGGGCCGACAGGTGAACACTGAAGCTTTCTTT,CASPPEGRQVNTEAFF,.,.,TRBV28,TRBJ1-1
TGTGCCAGTAGTTCCCTCCGGAGGGACGAAGCTTTCTTT,CASSSLRRDEAFF,.,.,TRBV19,TRBJ1-1
TGTGCCAGCAGCGCATCCGGAAGCTCTGGAAACACCATATATTTT,CASSASGSSGNTIYF,.,.,TRBV9,TRBJ1-3
TGTGCCAGTAGTCCAGCTAGCGGGAGGGCCTACGAGCAGTACTTC,CASSPASGRAYEQYF,.,TRBD2,TRBV19,TRBJ2-7
TGCGCCAGCAGCTTCAGGCCAGGGGGTCTAAACACTGAAGCTTTCTTT,CASSFRPGGLNTEAFF,.,TRBD1,TRBV5-1,TRBJ1-1
TGTGCCAGCAGCTTAGCTCCGTCCAGTGAAGCTTTCTTT,CASSLAPSSEAFF,.,.,TRBV7-2,TRBJ1-1
TGTGCCAGCTCACCCCTTGGACAGATCACAGATACGCAGTATTTT,CASSPLGQITDTQYF,.,.,TRBV18,TRBJ2-3
TGTGCCAGCAGCACCCCTAGGGGACAGGAACCTGGGGAGCTGTTTTTT,CASSTPRGQEPGELFF,.,TRBD1,TRBV7-9,TRBJ2-2
TGTGCCAGCAGCGGAACAGGGAGTTCCTACAATGAGCAGTTCTTC,CASSGTGSSYNEQFF,.,.,TRBV5-4,TRBJ2-1
TGTGCCAGCAGCTGGCGGGGCTACACCGGGGAGCTGTTTTTT,CASSWRGYTGELFF,.,.,TRBV11-3,TRBJ2-2
TGTGCCAGCAGTCACGGTGGGGCTCAGCCCCAGCATTTT,CASSHGGAQPQHF,once,.,TRBV7-9,TRBJ1-5
TGTGCCAGCAGCGTAGGTCTGCGGGGGGACCCCTACGAGCAGTACTTC,CASSVGLRGDPYEQYF,.,TRBD2,TRBV9,TRBJ2-7
TGTGCCAGCAGTGAAGCGCGGGGGCGGACTGAAGCTTTCTTT,CASSEARGRTEAFF,once,.,TRBV6-1,TRBJ1-1
TGTGCCAGCAGCTTGCTCGGGGGTAGAGTGAACACTGAAGCTTTCTTT,CASSLLGGRVNTEAFF,.,.,TRBV7-2,TRBJ1-1
TGTGCCACCAGCAGTACCCGCACAAGAACCGGGGAGCTGTTTTTT,CATSSTRTRTGELFF,.,.,TRBV15,TRBJ2-2
TGTGCCAGCAGTTACGGGGGGGAGGGTAACTATGGCTACACCTTC,CASSYGGEGNYGYTF,.,.,TRBV6-5,TRBJ1-2
TGCGCCAGCAGCTTAGACAGGGGGCCTGATACGCAGTATTTT,CASSLDRGPDTQYF,.,TRBD1,TRBV5-1,TRBJ2-3
TGTGCCAGCAGCTTACAGGGAACCTACGAGCAGTACTTC,CASSLQGTYEQYF,.,.,TRBV5-4,TRBJ2-7
TGTGCCAGCAGGAAAGCGGGAGCAATTACCGGGGAGCTGTTTTTT,CASRKAGAITGELFF,.,TRBD2,TRBV5-6,TRBJ2-2
TGTGCCAGCAGTGCCTCGGTCAGAAACTACGAGCAGTACTTC,CASSASVRNYEQYF,.,.,TRBV7-2,TRBJ2-7
TGTGCCAGCAGTCCCGGGGCTAGCGGGTCGGGGGAGCTGTTTTTT,CASSPGASGSGELFF,.,TRBD2,TRBV28,TRBJ2-2
TGTGCCAGCAGCTTACTTGGTTCCCGTTACGAGCAGTACTTC,CASSLLGSRYEQYF,.,.,TRBV7-2,TRBJ2-7
TGTGCCAGCAGCCGCCTCGGGGCAGAGAGAACCGGGGAGCTGTTTTTT,CASSRLGAERTGELFF,.,.,TRBV5-5,TRBJ2-2
TGTGCCAGCAGTTACTTCCGGGACAGGGGTACTGAAGCTTTCTTT,CASSYFRDRGTEAFF,.,TRBD1,TRBV6-5,TRBJ1-1
TGTGCCAGCAGGGGGTGGTCTGGAAACACCATATATTTT,CASRGWSGNTIYF,.,.,TRBV27,TRBJ1-3
TGTGCCAGTAGTTCAGTAGCGGGAGCTGCTGAGCAGTTCTTC,CASSSVAGAAEQFF,.,TRBD2,TRBV19,TRBJ2-1
TGTGCCAGCAGCGTAGAGGCCAATAGGTACTACAATGAGCAGTTCTTC,CASSVEANRYYNEQFF,.,.,TRBV9,TRBJ2-1
TGTGCCAGCAGCGTAGATCCTAGCGGGAGGGCCGTAGATACGCAGTATTTT,CASSVDPSGRAVDTQYF,.,TRBD2,TRBV9,TRBJ2-3